This T cell receptor beta chain was retrieved from a study of cytomegalovirus exposure and HLA in healthy donors. Primers: 60 Vbeta forward and 13 Jbeta reverse. In the source study's methods: Among the unique TCR beta chains that a later analysis counted, about 81 million in all, about 12 million were shared. Sequenced by immunoSEQ multiplex PCR; TCRdb stores in-frame clones only, minus some. That table gives V, J and clone size, and the DNA gave D and trimming. Of about 140,000 clones listed, roughly 80% are singletons. A remark on this clone: The antigen remains unidentified.

The germline CDR1 and CDR2 sequences are GTSNPN and SVGIG (reference sequence). Trimming took 1 base from V and 4 from J; bases not matched to a gene: 2. This CDR3 has 14 amino acids. General observations from the study: Most observed TCR sequences were rare, whereas some public TCRs were detected in many donors. Only CMV serostatus was available as immune exposure information. What TCR beta sequences reportedly achieved was accurate prediction of HLA-A and HLA-B alleles in most subjects.

Material: PBMCs. The chain is built from TRBV30 and TRBJ2-3; 10 bases are a match to TRBD1. This TCR came from a man between 18 and 35 years old in good health and CMV-seronegative. CDR3 sequence: CAWSGTGGSDTQYF. The CDR3 region has the DNA TGTGCCTGGAGTGGGACAGGGGGATCAGATACGCAGTATTTT.